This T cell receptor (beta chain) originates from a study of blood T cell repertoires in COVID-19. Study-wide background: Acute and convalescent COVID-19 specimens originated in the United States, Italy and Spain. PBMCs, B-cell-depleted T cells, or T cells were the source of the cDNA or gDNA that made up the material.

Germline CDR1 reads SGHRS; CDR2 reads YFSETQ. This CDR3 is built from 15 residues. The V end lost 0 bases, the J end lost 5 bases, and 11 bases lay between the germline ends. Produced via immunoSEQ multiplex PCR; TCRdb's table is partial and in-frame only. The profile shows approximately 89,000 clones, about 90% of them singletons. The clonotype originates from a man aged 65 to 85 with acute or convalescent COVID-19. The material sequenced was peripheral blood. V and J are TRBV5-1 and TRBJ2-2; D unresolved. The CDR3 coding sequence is TGCGCCAGCAGCTTGGAAACCGCCGGGACCGGGGAGCTGTTTTTT. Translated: CASSLETAGTGELFF.